These T cell receptor beta chains were read from a single sample in a study of CD8 T cells in Susac syndrome. TCRdb re-called the immunoSEQ multiplex PCR reads through MiXCR, storing one row per CDR3 protein. The data contain 90,000 to 150,000 distinct CDR3 sequences, roughly 91% of them singletons. Source material: CD4+ T cells from PBMCs. The receptors stem from a human donor in good health. CDR3s include the opening cysteine and the closing phenylalanine or tryptophan.

cdr3_aa: CASSFSATTGNTEAFF; v_call: TRBV7-9
cdr3_aa: CASSPGTGCYTEAFF; v_call: TRBV23-1
cdr3_aa: CASSLGQAVGTEAFF; v_call: TRBV5-4
cdr3_aa: CASSLQDNEQFF; v_call: TRBV12-3/TRBV12-4
cdr3_aa: CASSQTSGTEAFF; v_call: TRBV3-1
cdr3_aa: CASSPSRGSNQPQHF; v_call: TRBV6-2/TRBV6-3
cdr3_aa: CASSQGDRLTGELFF; v_call: TRBV4-3
cdr3_aa: CASSTSRPYEQYF; v_call: TRBV12-3/TRBV12-4
cdr3_aa: CASSYRHEQYF; v_call: TRBV12-3/TRBV12-4
cdr3_aa: CASSLLGVDVRGYTF; v_call: TRBV7-9